A single sample gave rise to the 23 T cell receptor beta chains below, sequenced in a study of STAT5B mutations in CD4+ large granular lymphocyte leukemia. The data were produced by immunoSEQ multiplex PCR, yet TCRdb's version contains in-frame clones alone and is incomplete. Among about 48,000 clones listed, about three quarters were seen once. The sample taken for sequencing was CD4+ T cells from blood buffy coats. The receptors shown here come from a human donor in good health.

The rearrangement joins TRBV28 to TRBJ1-6, with a tentative D call TRBD1 (5 bases). Germline V lookup: CDR1 MDHEN, CDR2 SYDVKM. The CDR3 has 14 amino acids. V was clipped by 5 bases and J by 3 bases, with 8 bases between them. The CDR3 is CASSPDSYNSPLHF. The CDR3 bases are TGTGCCAGCAGTCCAGACAGCTATAATTCACCCCTCCACTTT. The full variable domain, rest sourced from reference TRBV28 and TRBJ1-6, is DVKVTQSSRYLVKRTGEKVFLECVQDMDHENMFWYRQDPGLGLRLIYFSYDVKMKEKGDIPEGYSVSREKKERFSLILESASTNQTSMYLCASSPDSYNSPLHFGNGTRLTVT.

V is TRBV9 and J is TRBJ2-2; D perhaps matches TRBD1 (6 bases). The CDR3 has 15 amino acids. CDR1 and CDR2 from the germline V gene are SGDLS and YYNGEE. With 3 bases removed from V and 6 bases from J, the gap between germline ends came to 15 bases. This chain's CDR3 is CASSASQGPPGELFF. CDR3 bases: TGTGCCAGCAGCGCATCACAGGGCCCCCCCGGGGAGCTGTTTTTT.

V and J are TRBV2 and TRBJ2-5, with D unclear. Germline CDR1 SNHLY, CDR2 FYNNEI. The germline V and J ends were trimmed by 8 bases and 7 bases, with 17 bases remaining between them. This CDR3 has 13 residues. The DNA of the CDR3 is TGTGCCAGCTTAGGTGGGGTCTTGGGGACCCAGTACTTC. Its protein product is CASLGGVLGTQYF.

J is TRBJ2-7 and V is TRBV4-2; no reliable D call. CDR3 size: 15 residues. Trimming removed 0 bases from V and 0 bases from J, with 9 bases in between. Germline V lookup: CDR1 LGHNA, CDR2 YNFKEQ. CDR3 sequence: CASSQEWQSSYEQYF. CDR3 sequence (DNA): TGTGCCAGCAGCCAAGAGTGGCAGAGCTCCTACGAGCAGTACTTC.

The J gene is TRBJ1-5, the V gene TRBV19, with no clear D. The CDR3 length is 15 residues. The germline V gene encodes CDR1 LNHDA and CDR2 SQIVND (reference sequence). Trimming removed 10 bases at V and 4 bases at J, with 20 bases between. CDR3 in amino acids: CATWEARLPNQPQHF. Written as DNA, the CDR3 is TGTGCCACTTGGGAGGCCCGCCTGCCGAATCAGCCCCAGCATTTT. The variable domain in full, completed from reference TRBV19 and TRBJ1-5, reads DGGITQSPKYLFRKEGQNVTLSCEQNLNHDAMYWYRQDPGQGLRLIYYSQIVNDFQKGDIAEGYSVSREKKESFPLTVTSAQKNPTAFYLCATWEARLPNQPQHFGDGTRLSIL.

In its sample, this clone was seen a few times. This rearrangement joins TRBV5-5 to TRBJ1-1, with D possibly TRBD1 on 5 matching bases. The germline gives CDR1 SGHKS, CDR2 YYEKEE (reference sequence). This CDR3 contains 13 residues. Trimming pared 1 base from V and 5 bases from J, leaving 9 bases between. As DNA, the CDR3 is TGTGCCAGCAGCTTGATTCGGGGGACTGAAGCTTTCTTT. This codes for CASSLIRGTEAFF.

The CDR3 DNA is TGTGCCAGCAGTTTGGCGCCGGGACAGGGACTAGAGACCCAGTACTTC. Translated: CASSLAPGQGLETQYF. V gene TRBV27 combines with J gene TRBJ2-5, with TRBD1 matching 9 bases. The CDR3 extends over 16 amino acids. CDR1 and CDR2 from the germline V gene are MNHEY and SMNVEV (reference sequence). The J segment lost 4 bases and the V segment lost 3 bases, leaving 9 bases of the junction unmatched.

This chain links TRBV5-1 with TRBJ2-3; a possible D gene is TRBD1 (6 bases). The V gene lost 4 bases and the J gene lost 2 bases, with 11 bases spanning the gap. This CDR3 has 14 amino acids. From germline, CDR1 is SGHRS and CDR2 YFSETQ. The CDR3 nucleotides read TGCGCCAGCAGCCAAGGACAGACCACAGATACGCAGTATTTT. Its protein is CASSQGQTTDTQYF.

The rearrangement links TRBV7-9 to TRBJ2-5; D possibly corresponds to TRBD2 (6 bases). Germline CDR1 reads SEHNR; CDR2 reads FQNEAQ (reference sequence). The V end lost 1 base, the J end lost 4 bases, and 13 bases lay between the germline ends. This CDR3 is 15 amino acids long. The CDR3 loop reads CASSLVFGGLETQYF. The CDR3 DNA sequence: TGTGCCAGCAGCTTAGTTTTTGGGGGGTTAGAGACCCAGTACTTC.

The V gene is TRBV6-6, the J gene TRBJ2-3, with 13 bases fitting TRBD2. With V trimmed by 7 bases and J by 2 bases, 6 bases remained unmatched. The CDR3 runs 16 residues. CDR1 is MNHNY and CDR2 is SVGAGI in the germline V gene (reference sequence). The CDR3 DNA sequence: TGTGCCAGCACCCAGGGACTAGCGGGGTTCACAGATACGCAGTATTTT. This gives the protein CASTQGLAGFTDTQYF.

In the case of this clone: With a much larger clone just one base away, this may be a read error. Different DNA sequences within this sample yield the same CDR3. The rearrangement links TRBV18 to TRBJ1-4, with TRBD1 matching 8 bases. The CDR3 covers 15 residues. Germline CDR1 reads KGHSH; CDR2 reads LQKENI. The CDR3 here is CASSPRGQATEKLFF. CDR3 bases: TGTGCCAGTTCACCAAGGGGACAGGCTACTGAAAAACTGTTTTTT.

This chain connects TRBV5-1 to TRBJ2-5, with a possible D match to TRBD2 (5 bases). Germline CDR1 reads SGHRS; CDR2 reads YFSETQ. CDR3 length equals 16 residues. V lost 0 bases and J lost 2, with 14 bases in between. The CDR3 spells CASSLAGSRAQETQYF. CDR3 in DNA: TGCGCCAGCAGCTTGGCCGGGTCGAGGGCACAAGAGACCCAGTACTTC. Drawing the rest from reference TRBV5-1 and TRBJ2-5, the complete variable domain is KAGVTQTPRYLIKTRGQQVTLSCSPISGHRSVSWYQQTPGQGLQFLFEYFSETQRNKGNFPGRFSGRQFSNSRSEMNVSTLELGDSALYLCASSLAGSRAQETQYFGPGTRLLVL.

The chain links TRBV7-3 to TRBJ2-5, with no clear D. This CDR3 contains 14 residues. V shed 2 bases and J shed 1 base, with 8 bases lying between them. The germline V gene encodes CDR1 SGHTA and CDR2 FQGTGA. The CDR3 coding sequence is TGTGCCAGCAGCTTAGGGAATTCCCAAGAGACCCAGTACTTC. Translating gives CASSLGNSQETQYF.

The chain carries TRBV27 and TRBJ2-1; the match to TRBD1 covers 9 bases. The CDR3 is made up of 15 amino acids. V shed 5 bases and J 5 bases; nucleotides not matched to a gene: 7. Germline CDR1 and CDR2: MNHEY and SMNVEV (reference sequence). The CDR3: CASSPWDRADNEQFF. CDR3 bases: TGTGCCAGCAGTCCCTGGGACAGGGCGGACAATGAGCAGTTCTTC.

The chain is built from TRBV30 and TRBJ2-7; D is possibly TRBD1 (6 bases). This CDR3 comprises 14 residues. Germline CDR1 is GTSNPN and CDR2 is SVGIG (reference sequence). V dropped 2 bases and J dropped 3 bases, with 14 bases sitting between them. The CDR3 spells CAWSRKQQGYEQYF. The CDR3 nucleotides read TGTGCCTGGAGTCGAAAGCAACAGGGCTACGAGCAGTACTTC.

The chain links TRBV7-2 to TRBJ1-1; D gene uncertain. Germline V gene sequence: CDR1 SGHTA, CDR2 FQGNSA. Trimming removed 5 bases at V and 1 base at J, with 8 bases between. CDR3 size: 13 residues. The chain's CDR3 is CASSPGRNTEAFF. Written as DNA, the CDR3 is TGTGCCAGCAGCCCGGGAAGGAACACTGAAGCTTTCTTT.

The chain uses TRBV19 and TRBJ1-5, with unresolved D. Trimming cost V 3 bases and J 6 bases, with 12 bases left between them. Germline CDR1 and CDR2: LNHDA and SQIVND (reference sequence). The CDR3 consists of 14 residues. The CDR3 loop is CASSILFSGQPQHF. The CDR3 coding sequence is TGTGCCAGTAGTATCCTTTTCTCAGGTCAGCCCCAGCATTTT.

V and J are TRBV5-5 and TRBJ2-7, with D perhaps matching TRBD1 or TRBD2 (5 bases each). CDR1 and CDR2 from the germline V gene are SGHKS and YYEKEE (reference sequence). CDR3 size: 14 residues. The germline V and J ends were trimmed by 4 bases and 2 bases, with 13 bases remaining between them. The CDR3 nucleotides read TGTGCCAGCAGCCTGGGGGTGGCGGCCTACGAGCAGTACTTC. It yields the protein CASSLGVAAYEQYF.

V is TRBV18 and J is TRBJ2-7; D might be TRBD1 or TRBD2, each matching 5 bases. CDR3 length: 13 amino acids. Germline lookup yields CDR1 KGHSH and CDR2 LQKENI. Trimming pared 0 bases from V and 5 bases from J, leaving 8 bases between. The CDR3 DNA is TGTGCCAGCTCACCACCGATGGGGGACGAGCAGTACTTC. It encodes CASSPPMGDEQYF.

V is TRBV7-9 and J is TRBJ2-3, with 10 bases matching TRBD2. The CDR3 totals 13 residues. The germline V gene has CDR1 SEHNR and CDR2 FQNEAQ (reference sequence). J gave up 4 bases and V 5 bases, and 0 bases lay outside the gene matches. The CDR3 spells CASSTSGADTQYF. Here the CDR3 DNA reads TGTGCCAGCAGCACTAGCGGGGCAGATACGCAGTATTTT.

The chain couples TRBV6-1 to TRBJ1-3; D remains unclear. Trimming took off 2 bases at V and 0 bases at J, with 2 bases between the two ends. There are 13 residues in the CDR3. Germline assignment: CDR1 MNHNS and CDR2 SASEGT. The CDR3 DNA follows: TGTGCCAGCAGTGAAAACTCTGGAAACACCATATATTTT. This codes for CASSENSGNTIYF.

This clone was seen once. V is TRBV5-1 and J is TRBJ1-2; weak D call: TRBD1 (6 bases). This CDR3 region has 13 residues. Germline loops: CDR1 SGHRS, CDR2 YFSETQ. Trimming left V 5 bases short and J 6 bases short, with 14 bases between. The CDR3 DNA is TGCGCCAGCAGGGAGGGCCGGACAGATGGCTACACCTTC. Translated, it gives CASREGRTDGYTF.

The genes are TRBV7-6 and TRBJ2-5; D is ambiguous. CDR3 length: 15 residues. The germline V gene has CDR1 SGHVS and CDR2 FNYEAQ. V lost 0 bases and J lost 1, with 9 bases in between. The CDR3, as DNA: TGTGCCAGCAGCTTAGCCATGGGTACCCAAGAGACCCAGTACTTC. Protein sequence: CASSLAMGTQETQYF. Based on the CDR3 plus reference TRBV7-6 and TRBJ2-5, the full variable domain is GAGVSQSPRYKVTKRGQDVALRCDPISGHVSLYWYRQALGQGPEFLTYFNYEAQQDKSGLPNDRFSAERPEGSISTLTIQRTEQRDSAMYRCASSLAMGTQETQYFGPGTRLLVL.